This T cell receptor (beta chain) was observed in a study of T cell responses to AZD1222 COVID-19 vaccine (dated by TCRdb to the early 2020s). For context, the study as a whole: Because spike-specific TCR depth and breadth did not differ between the two schedules, AZD1222 recipients who got a second dose at roughly 4 weeks were pooled with those who got a second dose at roughly 12 weeks. TCR sequencing was performed for roughly 240 trial participants, of whom 200 to 220 were given two doses of AZD1222 and 26 were given two doses of MenACWY control vaccine. Trial participants were enrolled into age subgroups of 18-55, 56-69 and 70-plus years, which contained about 150, 28 and 57 TCR-sequenced participants, respectively. Broader findings and caveats from the paper: In the small 56-69-year group, the increase in depth fell short of significance, most likely because of low power. Participants were mostly white British, with more females than males. The authors suggested clonal diversity may have been underestimated. Nearly half of unique spike-specific TCRs reportedly recognized epitopes outside regions mutated in the B.1.351 and B.1.1.7 variants. After two AZD1222 doses, spike-specific TCR breadth and depth were significantly higher than at day 0 and than in MenACWY recipients. Vaccine-associated CD4 TCRs spanned the whole spike protein, with dominant responses in regions 160-218 and 743-854. Because no day 14 peak-response samples were available, the repertoires could be characterized only after the peak T cell response. Only five to seven AZD1222 recipients were SARS-CoV-2 seropositive at baseline, limiting conclusions about previously exposed vaccinees.

Germline trimming amounts to 3 bases on V and 3 bases on J, with 3 as the count of junction bases outside the gene matches. Based on the germline V gene, the CDR1 and CDR2 sequences are SGHAT and FQNNGV. Measured from the cysteine to the phenylalanine, the CDR3 is 14 residues long. CDR3 DNA is the only sequence kept; it has 42 bases, read in frame from the first base. The meaning of the sample's time point label: baseline before first vaccination. Samples from vaccinated people were obtained from the UK trials COV001 and COV002, which included a single-blind randomized controlled phase 2/3 trial of AZD1222 (ChAdOx1 nCoV-19) in healthy adults. For TCRbeta chain sequencing, PBMC samples were collected from trial participants at day 0 and at day 28 after the second dose. In the case of this clone: There is no known antigen for this receptor. It has no much larger one-base neighbor in the sample; base qualities were not kept.

The CDR3 regions of human TCRbeta chains were analyzed by immunosequencing. In the original analysis: Repertoire TCRs were matched against a reference library of SARS-CoV-2-specific TCRs generated with the MIRA antigen-specificity platform. Breadth was defined as the fraction of unique TCRs that were SARS-CoV-2-associated. Depth was defined as the fraction of total T cells that were SARS-CoV-2-associated. Using the MIRA data, every spike-specific TCR was mapped to the spike region that the TCR reacted to and assigned to either a CD4 or a CD8 class. Log10-transformed breadth and depth values were compared by one-way ANOVA with Sidak's multiple comparisons tests. TCRdb's version of the immuneACCESS table is confined to in-frame rearrangements and falls short of the full clone set. An unresolved V gene accounts for under half of the shortfall where checked; the remainder is of unknown origin. V, J and clone size are taken as reported in that table, and D and trimming were inferred from the DNA itself. Recorded for this sample are some 80,000 clones; around 90% of them occurred a single time. 5% to 6% of the sample lies in the top ten.

This specimen was peripheral blood, taken on day 0 of AZD1222 vaccination. The chain couples TRBV11-2 to TRBJ2-7, and 9 junction bases match TRBD2. The TCR sequence derives from an adult in good health. The CDR3 region has the sequence CASSFERGDYEQYF. The DNA sequence reads TGTGCCAGCAGCTTTGAGCGGGGGGACTACGAGCAGTACTTC.